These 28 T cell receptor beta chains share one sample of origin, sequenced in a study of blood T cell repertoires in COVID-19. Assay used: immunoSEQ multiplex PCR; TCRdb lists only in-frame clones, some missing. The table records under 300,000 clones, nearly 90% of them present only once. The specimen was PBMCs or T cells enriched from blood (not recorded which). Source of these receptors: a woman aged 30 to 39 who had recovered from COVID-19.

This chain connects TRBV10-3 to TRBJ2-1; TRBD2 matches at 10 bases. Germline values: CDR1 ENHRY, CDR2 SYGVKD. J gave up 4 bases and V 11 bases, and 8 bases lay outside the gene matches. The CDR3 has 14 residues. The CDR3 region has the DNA TGTGCCGCCTCCTCTAGCGGGGGTTACAATGAGCAGTTCTTC. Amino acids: CAASSSGGYNEQFF.

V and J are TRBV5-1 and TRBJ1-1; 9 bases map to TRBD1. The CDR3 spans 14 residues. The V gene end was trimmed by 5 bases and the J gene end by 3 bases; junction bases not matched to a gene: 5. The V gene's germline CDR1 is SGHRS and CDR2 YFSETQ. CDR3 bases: TGCGCCAGCAGGCGGGACAGGGCCTACACTGAAGCTTTCTTT. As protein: CASRRDRAYTEAFF.

CDR3 protein: CASSWRTASGNTIYF. In nucleotides, the CDR3 is TGTGCCAGCAGCTGGAGGACAGCCTCTGGAAACACCATATATTTT. The chain links TRBV7-9 to TRBJ1-3; TRBD1 might be the D (6 bases). CDR3 length equals 15 residues. V lost 4 bases and J lost 0, with 10 bases in between. Germline V lookup: CDR1 SEHNR, CDR2 FQNEAQ (reference sequence).

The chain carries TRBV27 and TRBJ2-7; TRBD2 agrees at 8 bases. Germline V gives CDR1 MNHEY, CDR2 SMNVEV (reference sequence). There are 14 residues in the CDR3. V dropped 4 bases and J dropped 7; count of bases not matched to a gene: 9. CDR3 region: CASSYTAGVLEQYF. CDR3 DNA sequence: TGTGCCAGCAGTTATACAGCGGGGGTCTTGGAGCAGTACTTC.

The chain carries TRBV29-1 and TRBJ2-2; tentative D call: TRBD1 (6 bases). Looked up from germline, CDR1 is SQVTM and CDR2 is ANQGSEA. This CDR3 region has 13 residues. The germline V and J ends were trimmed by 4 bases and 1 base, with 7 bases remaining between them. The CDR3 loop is CSVVRGNTGELFF. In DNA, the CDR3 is TGCAGCGTTGTCAGGGGGAACACCGGGGAGCTGTTTTTT.

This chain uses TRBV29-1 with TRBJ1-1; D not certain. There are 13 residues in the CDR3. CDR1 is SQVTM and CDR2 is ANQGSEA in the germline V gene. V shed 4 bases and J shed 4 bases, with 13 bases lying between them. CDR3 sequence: CSVGTDGSTEAFF. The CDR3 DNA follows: TGCAGCGTTGGGACGGATGGGAGCACTGAAGCTTTCTTT.

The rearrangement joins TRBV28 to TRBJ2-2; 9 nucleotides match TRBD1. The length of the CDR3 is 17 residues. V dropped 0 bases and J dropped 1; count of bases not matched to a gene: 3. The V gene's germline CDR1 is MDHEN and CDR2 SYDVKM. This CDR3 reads CASSLWVGQGNTGELFF. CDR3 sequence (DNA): TGTGCCAGCAGTTTATGGGTGGGACAGGGGAACACCGGGGAGCTGTTTTTT.

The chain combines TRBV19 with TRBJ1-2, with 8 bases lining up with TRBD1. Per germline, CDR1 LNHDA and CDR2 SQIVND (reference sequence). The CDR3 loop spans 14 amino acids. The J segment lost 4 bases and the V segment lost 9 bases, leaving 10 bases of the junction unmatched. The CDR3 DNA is TGTGCCAGCTCATTAACAGGGGGGGGCTATGGCTACACCTTC. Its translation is CASSLTGGGYGYTF. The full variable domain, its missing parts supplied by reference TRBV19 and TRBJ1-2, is DGGITQSPKYLFRKEGQNVTLSCEQNLNHDAMYWYRQDPGQGLRLIYYSQIVNDFQKGDIAEGYSVSREKKESFPLTVTSAQKNPTAFYLCASSLTGGGYGYTFGSGTRLTVV.

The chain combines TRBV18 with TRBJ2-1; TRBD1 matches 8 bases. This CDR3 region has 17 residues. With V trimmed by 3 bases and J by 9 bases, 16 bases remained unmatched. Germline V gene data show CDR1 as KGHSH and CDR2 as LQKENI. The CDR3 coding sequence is TGTGCCAGCTCACCTTACCCCCCAGGGGGCGAGGGCGGTGAGCAGTTCTTC. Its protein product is CASSPYPPGGEGGEQFF.

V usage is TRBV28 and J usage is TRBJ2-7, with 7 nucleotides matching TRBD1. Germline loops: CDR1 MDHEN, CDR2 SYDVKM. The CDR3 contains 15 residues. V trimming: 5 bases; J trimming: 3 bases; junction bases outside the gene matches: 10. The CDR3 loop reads CASSPGTVLLYEQYF. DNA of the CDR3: TGTGCCAGCAGTCCCGGGACAGTTCTCCTCTACGAGCAGTACTTC.

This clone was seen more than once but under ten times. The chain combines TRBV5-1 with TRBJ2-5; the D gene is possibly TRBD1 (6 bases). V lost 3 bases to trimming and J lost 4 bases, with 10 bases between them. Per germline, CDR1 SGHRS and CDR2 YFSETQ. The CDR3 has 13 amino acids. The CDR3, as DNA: TGCGCCAGCAGCTCAGGGGTGGCAGAGACCCAGTACTTC. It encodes CASSSGVAETQYF.

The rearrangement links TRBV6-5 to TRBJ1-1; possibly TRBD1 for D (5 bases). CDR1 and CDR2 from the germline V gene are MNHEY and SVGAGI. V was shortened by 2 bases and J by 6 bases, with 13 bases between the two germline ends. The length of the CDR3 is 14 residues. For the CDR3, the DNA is TGTGCCAGCAGTTACCTAGGGGCCACGGCTGAAGCTTTCTTT. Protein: CASSYLGATAEAFF.

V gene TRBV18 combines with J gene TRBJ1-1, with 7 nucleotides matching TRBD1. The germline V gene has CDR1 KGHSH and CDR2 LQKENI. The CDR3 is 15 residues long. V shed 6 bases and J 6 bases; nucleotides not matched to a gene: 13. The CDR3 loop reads CASSPRATGYAEAFF. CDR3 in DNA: TGTGCCAGCTCGCCAAGGGCGACAGGGTATGCTGAAGCTTTCTTT.

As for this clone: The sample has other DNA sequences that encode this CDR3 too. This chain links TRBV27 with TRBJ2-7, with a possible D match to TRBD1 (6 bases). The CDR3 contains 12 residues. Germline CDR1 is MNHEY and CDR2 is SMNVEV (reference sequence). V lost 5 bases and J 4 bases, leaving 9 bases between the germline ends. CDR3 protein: CASSLTGYEQYF. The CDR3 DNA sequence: TGTGCCAGCAGTCTTACAGGGTACGAGCAGTACTTC.

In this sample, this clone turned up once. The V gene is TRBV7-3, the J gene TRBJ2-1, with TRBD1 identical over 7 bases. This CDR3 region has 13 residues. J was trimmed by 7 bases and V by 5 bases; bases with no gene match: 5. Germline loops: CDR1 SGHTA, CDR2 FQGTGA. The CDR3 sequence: CASSNTGVNEQFF. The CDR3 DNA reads TGTGCCAGCAGCAATACAGGGGTGAATGAGCAGTTCTTC.

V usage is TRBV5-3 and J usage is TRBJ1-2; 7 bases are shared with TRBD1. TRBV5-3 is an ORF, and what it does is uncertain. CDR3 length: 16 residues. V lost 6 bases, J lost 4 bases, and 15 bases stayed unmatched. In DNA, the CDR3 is TGTGCCAGAACCTCCGACAGGGACAGAGACGGCTATGGCTACACCTTC. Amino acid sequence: CARTSDRDRDGYGYTF.

This CDR3 reads CASSRRGMSSGNTIYF. CDR3 sequence (DNA): TGTGCCAGCAGTCGGCGGGGGATGAGCTCTGGAAACACCATATATTTT. V usage is TRBV28 and J usage is TRBJ1-3, with a weak D call TRBD1 (5 bases). The CDR3 contains 16 residues. V lost 5 bases and J lost 0, with 14 bases in between. Germline V gene lookup returns CDR1 MDHEN and CDR2 SYDVKM. Full variable domain (remainder filled in from reference TRBV28 and TRBJ1-3): DVKVTQSSRYLVKRTGEKVFLECVQDMDHENMFWYRQDPGLGLRLIYFSYDVKMKEKGDIPEGYSVSREKKERFSLILESASTNQTSMYLCASSRRGMSSGNTIYFGEGSWLTVV.

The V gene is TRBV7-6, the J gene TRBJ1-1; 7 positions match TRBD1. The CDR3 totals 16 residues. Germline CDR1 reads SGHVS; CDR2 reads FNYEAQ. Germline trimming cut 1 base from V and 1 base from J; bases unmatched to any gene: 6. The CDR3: CASSLDQTGTNTEAFF. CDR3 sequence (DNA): TGTGCCAGCAGCTTAGACCAGACAGGGACGAACACTGAAGCTTTCTTT.

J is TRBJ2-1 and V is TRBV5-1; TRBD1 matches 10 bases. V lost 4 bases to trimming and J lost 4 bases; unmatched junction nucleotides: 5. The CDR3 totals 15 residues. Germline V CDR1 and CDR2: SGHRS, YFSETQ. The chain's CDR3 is CASSRTGGLYNEQFF. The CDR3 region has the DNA TGCGCCAGCAGCCGGACAGGGGGGCTATACAATGAGCAGTTCTTC. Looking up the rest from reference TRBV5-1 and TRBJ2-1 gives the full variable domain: KAGVTQTPRYLIKTRGQQVTLSCSPISGHRSVSWYQQTPGQGLQFLFEYFSETQRNKGNFPGRFSGRQFSNSRSEMNVSTLELGDSALYLCASSRTGGLYNEQFFGPGTRLTVL.

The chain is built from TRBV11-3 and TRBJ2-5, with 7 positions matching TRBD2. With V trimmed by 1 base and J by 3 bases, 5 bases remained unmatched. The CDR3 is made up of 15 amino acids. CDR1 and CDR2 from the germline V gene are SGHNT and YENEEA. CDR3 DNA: TGTGCCAGCAGCTTAGGCGGGAGAGGAAAAGAGACCCAGTACTTC. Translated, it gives CASSLGGRGKETQYF.

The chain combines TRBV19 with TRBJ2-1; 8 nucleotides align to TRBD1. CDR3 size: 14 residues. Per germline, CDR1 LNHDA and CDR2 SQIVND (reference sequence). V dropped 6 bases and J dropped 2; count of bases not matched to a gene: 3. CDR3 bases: TGTGCCAGTAGCCCGGGACAGGCCTACAATGAGCAGTTCTTC. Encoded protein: CASSPGQAYNEQFF.

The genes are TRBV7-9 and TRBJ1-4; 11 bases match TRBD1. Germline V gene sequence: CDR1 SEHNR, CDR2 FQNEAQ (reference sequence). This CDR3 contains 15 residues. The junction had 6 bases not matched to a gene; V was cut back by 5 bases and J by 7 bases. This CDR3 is CASSRAGTGGEKLFF. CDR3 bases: TGTGCCAGCAGCCGCGCCGGGACAGGGGGTGAAAAACTGTTTTTT.

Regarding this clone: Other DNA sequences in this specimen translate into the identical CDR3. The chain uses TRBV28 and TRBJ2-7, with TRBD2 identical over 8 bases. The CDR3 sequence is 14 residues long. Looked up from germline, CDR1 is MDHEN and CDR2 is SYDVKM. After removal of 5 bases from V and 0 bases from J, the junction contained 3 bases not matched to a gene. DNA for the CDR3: TGTGCCAGCAGTCTAGCGGGCTTCTCCTACGAGCAGTACTTC. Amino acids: CASSLAGFSYEQYF.

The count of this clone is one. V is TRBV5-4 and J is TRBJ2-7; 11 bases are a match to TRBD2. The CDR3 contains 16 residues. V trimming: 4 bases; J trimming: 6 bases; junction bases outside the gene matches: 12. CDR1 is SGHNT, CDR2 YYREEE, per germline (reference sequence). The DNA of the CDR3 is TGTGCCAGCAGCCTCGACCCGACTAGCGGGGTGGCCGAGCAGTACTTC. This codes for CASSLDPTSGVAEQYF.

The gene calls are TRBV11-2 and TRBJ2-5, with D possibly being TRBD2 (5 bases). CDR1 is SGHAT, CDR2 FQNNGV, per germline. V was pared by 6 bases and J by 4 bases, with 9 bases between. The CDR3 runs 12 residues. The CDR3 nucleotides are TGTGCCAGCAGTCCTAGCTCAGAGACCCAGTACTTC. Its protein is CASSPSSETQYF.

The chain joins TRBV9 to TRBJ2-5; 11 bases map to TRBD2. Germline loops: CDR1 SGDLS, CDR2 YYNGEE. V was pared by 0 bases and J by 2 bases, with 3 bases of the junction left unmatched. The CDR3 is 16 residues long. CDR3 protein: CASSVGLAGRQETQYF. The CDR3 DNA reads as TGTGCCAGCAGCGTAGGACTAGCGGGGAGACAAGAGACCCAGTACTTC.

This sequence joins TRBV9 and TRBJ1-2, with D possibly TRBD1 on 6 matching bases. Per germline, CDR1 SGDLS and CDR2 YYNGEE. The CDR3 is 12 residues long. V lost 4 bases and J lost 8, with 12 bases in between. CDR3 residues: CASSLTGFGYTF. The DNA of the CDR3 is TGTGCCAGCAGCCTTACAGGGTTCGGCTACACCTTC. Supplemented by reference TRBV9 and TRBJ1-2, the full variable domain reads DSGVTQTPKHLITATGQRVTLRCSPRSGDLSVYWYQQSLDQGLQFLIQYYNGEERAKGNILERFSAQQFPDLHSELNLSSLELGDSALYFCASSLTGFGYTFGSGTRLTVV.

For the CDR3, the DNA is TGTGCCACCAGTGGGGTCGGGACAGGTAACTACAATGAGCAGTTCTTC. Translating it yields CATSGVGTGNYNEQFF. The chain joins TRBV24-1 to TRBJ2-1; 8 positions match TRBD1. Germline-derived CDR1 and CDR2 are KGHDR and SFDVKD. J gave up 3 bases and V 5 bases, and 8 bases lay outside the gene matches. CDR3 length: 16 amino acids.